This T cell receptor (beta chain) was recovered during a study of metastatic and nonmetastatic thyroid tumors. Thyroid surgery took place with no prior treatment in any patient. This clone was seen repeatedly, ten times or more. Original methodology: Built for papillary thyroid cancer, a distant-metastasis classifier drew on CDR3 differences across clinicopathological groups. TCRdb reprocessed the PCR reads using MiXCR. The V and J calls and clone size come from TCRdb's table, not from the authors' own analysis. Of about 7,600 clones detected, 25% to 30% appear once; the ten largest clones hold around 19%. The sequenced sample consisted of adjacent normal tissue. This receptor was taken from a female donor with papillary thyroid cancer or a benign thyroid nodule (not recorded which). Some clones in this sample may be carry-over from other donors' samples.

CDR3 DNA sequence: TGTGCCAGTACTGCGAGGCGGGAGACTGGGGCCAACGTCCTGACTTTC. Encoded protein: CASTARRETGANVLTF. V gene TRBV19 combines with J gene TRBJ2-6, with 7 bases identical to TRBD2. Germline CDR1 and CDR2: LNHDA and SQIVND (reference sequence). J lost 2 bases, V lost 7 bases, and 8 bases had no gene match. The CDR3 contains 16 residues. Together with reference TRBV19 and TRBJ2-6, the CDR3 gives the full variable domain: DGGITQSPKYLFRKEGQNVTLSCEQNLNHDAMYWYRQDPGQGLRLIYYSQIVNDFQKGDIAEGYSVSREKKESFPLTVTSAQKNPTAFYLCASTARRETGANVLTFGAGSRLTVL.